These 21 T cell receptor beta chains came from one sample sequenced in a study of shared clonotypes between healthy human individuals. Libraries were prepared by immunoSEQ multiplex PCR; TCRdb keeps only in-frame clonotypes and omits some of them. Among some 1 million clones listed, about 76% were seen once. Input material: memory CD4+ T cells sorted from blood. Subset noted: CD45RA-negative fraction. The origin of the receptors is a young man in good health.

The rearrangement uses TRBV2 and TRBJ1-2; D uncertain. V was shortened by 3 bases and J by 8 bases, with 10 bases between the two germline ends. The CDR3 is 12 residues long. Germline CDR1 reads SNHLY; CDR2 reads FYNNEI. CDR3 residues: CASSDPTRGYTF. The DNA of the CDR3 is TGTGCCAGCAGTGACCCGACTAGGGGCTACACCTTC.

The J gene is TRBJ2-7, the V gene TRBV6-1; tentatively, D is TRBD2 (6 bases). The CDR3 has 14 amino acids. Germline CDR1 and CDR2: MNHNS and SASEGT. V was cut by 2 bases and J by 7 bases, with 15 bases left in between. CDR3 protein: CASSELGLSLEQYF. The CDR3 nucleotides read TGTGCCAGCAGTGAACTGGGACTTTCCCTAGAGCAGTACTTC.

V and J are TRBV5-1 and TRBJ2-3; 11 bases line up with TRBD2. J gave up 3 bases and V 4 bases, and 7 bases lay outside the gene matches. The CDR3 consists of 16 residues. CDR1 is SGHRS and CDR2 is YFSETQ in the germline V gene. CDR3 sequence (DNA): TGCGCCAGCAGCGCTACTAGCGGGAGTACGACAGATACGCAGTATTTT. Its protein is CASSATSGSTTDTQYF.

CDR3 region: CASSEEDNWWETQYF. The CDR3 nucleotides are TGTGCCAGCAGTGAAGAGGACAATTGGTGGGAGACCCAGTACTTC. V and J are TRBV2 and TRBJ2-5; D may be TRBD1 (5 bases). Between the trimmed V and J ends, which lost 1 base and 5 bases, there was a span of 14 bases. Germline-derived CDR1 and CDR2 are SNHLY and FYNNEI. This CDR3 is 15 amino acids long.

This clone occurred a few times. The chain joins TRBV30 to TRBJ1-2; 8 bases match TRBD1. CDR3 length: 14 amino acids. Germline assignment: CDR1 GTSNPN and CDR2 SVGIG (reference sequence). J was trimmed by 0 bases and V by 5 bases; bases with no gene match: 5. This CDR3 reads CAWGQGSPNYGYTF. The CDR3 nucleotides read TGTGCCTGGGGACAGGGCAGCCCTAACTATGGCTACACCTTC.

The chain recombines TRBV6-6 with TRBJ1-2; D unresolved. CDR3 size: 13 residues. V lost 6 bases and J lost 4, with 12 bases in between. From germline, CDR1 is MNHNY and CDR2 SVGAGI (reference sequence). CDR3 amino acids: CASSYNKGYGYTF. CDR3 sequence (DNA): TGTGCCAGCAGCTACAACAAAGGCTATGGCTACACCTTC.

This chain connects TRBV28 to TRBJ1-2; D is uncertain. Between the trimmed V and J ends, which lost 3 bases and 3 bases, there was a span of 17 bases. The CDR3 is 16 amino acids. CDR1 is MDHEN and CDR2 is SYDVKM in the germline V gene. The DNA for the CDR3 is TGTGCCAGCAGTTTGGTGGCAGTTCCTCTACACTATGGCTACACCTTC. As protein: CASSLVAVPLHYGYTF.

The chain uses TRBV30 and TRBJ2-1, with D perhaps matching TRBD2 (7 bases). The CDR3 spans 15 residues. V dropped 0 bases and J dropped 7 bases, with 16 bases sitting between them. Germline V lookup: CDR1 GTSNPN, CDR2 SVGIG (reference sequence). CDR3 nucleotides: TGTGCCTGGAGTGTACAGGGACTACAGTGGAATGAGCAGTTCTTC. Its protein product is CAWSVQGLQWNEQFF.

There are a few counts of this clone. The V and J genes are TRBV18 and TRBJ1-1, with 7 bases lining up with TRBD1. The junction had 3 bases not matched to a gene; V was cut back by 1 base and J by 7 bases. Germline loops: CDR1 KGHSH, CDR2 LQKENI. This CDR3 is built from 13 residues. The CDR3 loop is CASSPQGAGEAFF. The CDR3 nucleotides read TGTGCCAGCTCACCACAGGGGGCGGGTGAAGCTTTCTTT.

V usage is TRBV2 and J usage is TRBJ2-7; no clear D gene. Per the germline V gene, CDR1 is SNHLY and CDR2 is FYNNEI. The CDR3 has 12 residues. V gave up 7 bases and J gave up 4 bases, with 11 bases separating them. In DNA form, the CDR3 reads TGTGCCAGCAACATGGACGGATACGAGCAGTACTTC. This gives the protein CASNMDGYEQYF.

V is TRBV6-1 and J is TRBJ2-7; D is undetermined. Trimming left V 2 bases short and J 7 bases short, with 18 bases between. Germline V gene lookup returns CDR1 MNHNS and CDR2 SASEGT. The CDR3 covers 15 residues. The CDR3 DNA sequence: TGTGCCAGCAGTGAACTATACCAGTCTACGAGGGAGCAGTACTTC. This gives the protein CASSELYQSTREQYF.

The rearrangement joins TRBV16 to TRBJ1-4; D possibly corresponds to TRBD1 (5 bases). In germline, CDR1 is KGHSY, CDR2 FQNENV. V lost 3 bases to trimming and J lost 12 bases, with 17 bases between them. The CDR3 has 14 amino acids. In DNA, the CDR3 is TGTGCCAGCAGCCAGTCCACAGGTGGGCGAGAACTGTTTTTT. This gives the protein CASSQSTGGRELFF.

Here the CDR3 DNA reads TGTGCCATCAGTGACTTCACGGGACAGGATGGCTACACCTTC. Translating it yields CAISDFTGQDGYTF. The V gene is TRBV10-3, the J gene TRBJ1-2; 8 bases agree with TRBD1. V lost 3 bases and J lost 6; bases outside the gene matches: 6. The CDR3 runs 14 residues. The germline gives CDR1 ENHRY, CDR2 SYGVKD.

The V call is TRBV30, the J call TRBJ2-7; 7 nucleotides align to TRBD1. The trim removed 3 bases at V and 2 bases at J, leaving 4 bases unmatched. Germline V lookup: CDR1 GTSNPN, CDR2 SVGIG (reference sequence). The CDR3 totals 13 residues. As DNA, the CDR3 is TGTGCCTGGAGCCGAGGGACAGCCTACGAGCAGTACTTC. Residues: CAWSRGTAYEQYF.

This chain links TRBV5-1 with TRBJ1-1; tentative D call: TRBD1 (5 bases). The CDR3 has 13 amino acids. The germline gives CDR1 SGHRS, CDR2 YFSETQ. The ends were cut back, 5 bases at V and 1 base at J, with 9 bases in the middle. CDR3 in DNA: TGCGCCAGCAGGTCGGACACGAACACTGAAGCTTTCTTT. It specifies CASRSDTNTEAFF.

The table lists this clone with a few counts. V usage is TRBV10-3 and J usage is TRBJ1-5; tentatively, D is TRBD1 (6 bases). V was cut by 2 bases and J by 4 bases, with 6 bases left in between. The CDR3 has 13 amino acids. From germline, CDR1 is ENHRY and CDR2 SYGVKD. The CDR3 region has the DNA TGTGCCATCAGTGAGGACAGGAATCAGCCCCAGCATTTT. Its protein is CAISEDRNQPQHF.

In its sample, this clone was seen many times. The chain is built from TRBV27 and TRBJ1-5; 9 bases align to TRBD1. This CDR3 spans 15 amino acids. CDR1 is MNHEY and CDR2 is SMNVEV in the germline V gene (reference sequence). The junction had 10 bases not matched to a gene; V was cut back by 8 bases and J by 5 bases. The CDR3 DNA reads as TGTGCCAGCGGACCCCGTGGACAGGGGTATCAGCCCCAGCATTTT. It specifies CASGPRGQGYQPQHF.

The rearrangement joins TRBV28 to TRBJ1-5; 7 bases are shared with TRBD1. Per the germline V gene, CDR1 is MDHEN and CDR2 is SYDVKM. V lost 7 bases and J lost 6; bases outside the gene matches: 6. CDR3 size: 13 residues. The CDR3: CASKGTVSQPQHF. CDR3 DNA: TGTGCCAGCAAAGGGACAGTAAGTCAGCCCCAGCATTTT.

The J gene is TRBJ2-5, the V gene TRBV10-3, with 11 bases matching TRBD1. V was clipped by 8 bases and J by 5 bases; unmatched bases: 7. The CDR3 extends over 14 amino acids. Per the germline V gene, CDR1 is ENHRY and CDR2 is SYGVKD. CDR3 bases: TGTGCCATCCGAGGACAGGGGGCAACGGAGACCCAGTACTTC. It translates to CAIRGQGATETQYF.

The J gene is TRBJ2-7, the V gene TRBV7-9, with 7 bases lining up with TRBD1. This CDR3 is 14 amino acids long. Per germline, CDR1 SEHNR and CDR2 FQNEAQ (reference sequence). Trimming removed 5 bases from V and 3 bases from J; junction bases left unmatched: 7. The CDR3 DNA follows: TGTGCCAGCAGCCGCGGACAGGCGAACTACGAGCAGTACTTC. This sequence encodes CASSRGQANYEQYF.

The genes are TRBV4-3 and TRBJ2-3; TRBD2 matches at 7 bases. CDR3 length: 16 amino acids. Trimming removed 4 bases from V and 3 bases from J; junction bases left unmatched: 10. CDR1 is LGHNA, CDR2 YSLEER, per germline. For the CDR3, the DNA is TGCGCCAGCAGCCTCGGGGGAGGGCCTAAGACAGATACGCAGTATTTT. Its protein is CASSLGGGPKTDTQYF.